One sample yielded the 26 T cell receptor beta chains listed below, sequenced in a study of graft-versus-host responses after intestinal transplantation. Generated by immunoSEQ multiplex PCR, the TCRdb table keeps only in-frame clones and is missing some. The repertoire includes 85,000 to 90,000 clones, under 85% of them detected once, and 15% to 20% sits in the top ten. These receptors have no identified antigens. Sequences were derived from unstimulated CD8+ T cells sorted from spleen or lymph node cells, sampled before intestinal transplant. Source of these receptors: a human donor who received an intestinal transplant.

The V and J genes are TRBV7-9 and TRBJ1-6; a possible D gene is TRBD1 (5 bases). CDR3 length equals 15 residues. CDR1 and CDR2 (germline): SEHNR, FQNEAQ (reference sequence). The V end lost 3 bases, the J end lost 10 bases, and 16 bases lay between the germline ends. The CDR3 is CASSLGGVRQSPLHF. Written as DNA, the CDR3 is TGTGCCAGCAGCTTGGGGGGGGTGCGGCAATCACCCCTCCACTTT.

The chain recombines TRBV4-1 with TRBJ2-1; 9 bases fit TRBD1. The V gene end was trimmed by 2 bases and the J gene end by 5 bases; junction bases not matched to a gene: 10. The CDR3 is 17 residues long. Per the germline V gene, CDR1 is MGHRA and CDR2 is YSYEKL. DNA for the CDR3: TGCGCCAGCAGCCAAATACCCGGGACAGGGATCCACAATGAGCAGTTCTTC. Translated: CASSQIPGTGIHNEQFF.

J is TRBJ2-2 and V is TRBV28, with 8 bases lining up with TRBD1. Germline trimming cut 6 bases from V and 6 bases from J; bases unmatched to any gene: 9. This CDR3 is built from 15 residues. Germline V gene data show CDR1 as MDHEN and CDR2 as SYDVKM. The CDR3 region has the DNA TGTGCCAGCAGCCCGAGGACAGGGAAGGCCGGGGAGCTGTTTTTT. Encoded protein: CASSPRTGKAGELFF. The complete variable domain, with remaining parts taken from reference TRBV28 and TRBJ2-2, reads DVKVTQSSRYLVKRTGEKVFLECVQDMDHENMFWYRQDPGLGLRLIYFSYDVKMKEKGDIPEGYSVSREKKERFSLILESASTNQTSMYLCASSPRTGKAGELFFGEGSRLTVL.

The chain combines TRBV4-1 with TRBJ2-7, with 7 bases aligning to TRBD2. This CDR3 is built from 14 residues. The V gene end was trimmed by 3 bases and the J gene end by 7 bases; junction bases not matched to a gene: 9. Germline assignment: CDR1 MGHRA and CDR2 YSYEKL. The CDR3 is CASSQVGGPGEQYF. In DNA form, the CDR3 reads TGCGCCAGCAGCCAGGTGGGAGGGCCAGGAGAGCAGTACTTC.

The chain uses TRBV7-9 and TRBJ2-1; TRBD2 agrees at 7 bases. The CDR3 covers 16 residues. Germline V gives CDR1 SEHNR, CDR2 FQNEAQ (reference sequence). Trimming took 6 bases from V and 2 from J; bases not matched to a gene: 10. CDR3 in amino acids: CASSYLGGGPYNEQFF. The CDR3 nucleotides are TGTGCCAGCAGTTACCTGGGCGGGGGACCCTACAATGAGCAGTTCTTC.

The chain carries TRBV18 and TRBJ2-7; 9 nucleotides match TRBD1. V was clipped by 0 bases and J by 5 bases; unmatched bases: 5. CDR3 length equals 15 residues. From germline, CDR1 is KGHSH and CDR2 LQKENI. The CDR3 nucleotides read TGTGCCAGCTCACCACCAAACAGGGGGCAGGACGAGCAGTACTTC. Residues: CASSPPNRGQDEQYF.

V and J are TRBV9 and TRBJ1-2, with unresolved D. V was trimmed by 0 bases and J by 5 bases, leaving 8 bases between them. Looked up from germline, CDR1 is SGDLS and CDR2 is YYNGEE. The CDR3 has 13 residues. The CDR3 loop reads CASSVDNSYGYTF. CDR3 DNA: TGTGCCAGCAGCGTAGATAACTCATATGGCTACACCTTC.

The chain joins TRBV4-1 to TRBJ2-7; 8 bases are a match to TRBD2. There are 16 residues in the CDR3. Germline V gives CDR1 MGHRA, CDR2 YSYEKL. J gave up 1 base and V 1 base, and 6 bases lay outside the gene matches. The chain's CDR3 is CASSQGGPSGSYEQYF. CDR3 bases: TGCGCCAGCAGCCAAGGAGGGCCTAGCGGGTCCTACGAGCAGTACTTC.

J is TRBJ2-1 and V is TRBV9, with 7 bases that match TRBD2. The V segment lost 4 bases and the J segment 1 base; nucleotides outside the gene matches: 11. The length of the CDR3 is 17 residues. Germline CDR1 is SGDLS and CDR2 is YYNGEE. CDR3 DNA sequence: TGTGCCAGCAGCCCCGGGGGGACTCTCCCTTCCTACAATGAGCAGTTCTTC. It specifies CASSPGGTLPSYNEQFF.

This clone was seen only a few times. The rearrangement joins TRBV7-2 to TRBJ2-7, with 8 positions matching TRBD1. The CDR3 runs 14 residues. Germline trimming cut 1 base from V and 4 bases from J; bases unmatched to any gene: 3. Germline CDR1 SGHTA, CDR2 FQGNSA. The CDR3 region has the DNA TGTGCCAGCAGCTTAGGGACAGGGACTTACGAGCAGTACTTC. Amino acid sequence: CASSLGTGTYEQYF.

The rearrangement links TRBV5-1 to TRBJ2-1, with 10 bases lining up with TRBD1. The CDR3 runs 15 residues. Trimming at V came to 4 bases and at J to 8 bases, leaving 9 bases not matched to a gene. Germline V gene data show CDR1 as SGHRS and CDR2 as YFSETQ. The CDR3 region is CASSLTGTGAYEQFF. Written as DNA, the CDR3 is TGCGCCAGCAGCCTAACCGGGACAGGGGCTTATGAGCAGTTCTTC.

This chain's CDR3 is CASSQDGGVGDTQYF. The CDR3 DNA sequence: TGCGCCAGCAGCCAAGATGGGGGGGTTGGAGATACGCAGTATTTT. The chain couples TRBV4-1 to TRBJ2-3, with 7 nucleotides matching TRBD2. Germline V gene sequence: CDR1 MGHRA, CDR2 YSYEKL. The CDR3 is made up of 15 amino acids. The junction had 5 bases not matched to a gene; V was cut back by 0 bases and J by 5 bases.

V and J are TRBV6-5 and TRBJ2-1; TRBD2 is a possible D gene (6 bases). The length of the CDR3 is 16 residues. Germline CDR1 and CDR2: MNHEY and SVGAGI. Trimming stripped 0 bases from V and 7 bases from J, with 16 bases between. The CDR3 DNA reads as TGTGCCAGCAGTTACTCGTTTGCGGGATTGGGTAATGAGCAGTTCTTC. Its translation is CASSYSFAGLGNEQFF.

The V call is TRBV2, the J call TRBJ1-4; D unresolved. Germline lookup yields CDR1 SNHLY and CDR2 FYNNEI. Trimming pared 2 bases from V and 0 bases from J, leaving 7 bases between. This CDR3 has 15 amino acids. CDR3: CASSERETTNEKLFF. CDR3 nucleotide sequence: TGTGCCAGCAGTGAAAGGGAGACAACTAATGAAAAACTGTTTTTT.

The chain employs TRBV12-2 and TRBJ2-7; TRBD1, the table's D call, lacks a check against the DNA. TRBV12-2 is noted as a pseudogene. This CDR3 is built from 13 residues. CDR3 loop: CASRFWQTYEQYF. CDR3 nucleotides: TGTGCAAGTCGCTTTTGGCAGACCTACGAGCAGTACTTC.

The chain carries TRBV12-1 and TRBJ2-6; TRBD2 is taken as the D call from the table, unchecked against the DNA. TRBV12-1 is labeled a pseudogene. The CDR3 loop spans 15 amino acids. CDR3 amino acids: CASSMKSSGANVLTF. CDR3 nucleotides: TGTGCCAGCAGCATGAAGAGCTCTGGGGCCAACGTCCTGACTTTC.

Of note for this clone: The same CDR3 can be traced to other DNA sequences in this sample. The rearrangement uses TRBV6-6 and TRBJ2-3; weak D call: TRBD2 (6 bases). V was trimmed by 2 bases and J by 6 bases, leaving 9 bases between them. Germline V gene data show CDR1 as MNHNY and CDR2 as SVGAGI (reference sequence). The CDR3 is 13 amino acids. The CDR3 nucleotides read TGTGCCAGCAGTTACGGGGGGTCGGATACGCAGTATTTT. This sequence encodes CASSYGGSDTQYF.

The J gene is TRBJ2-3, the V gene TRBV18; unclear D gene. This CDR3 has 13 residues. The V end was cut by 3 bases, the J end by 5 bases, with 9 bases between. Germline assignment: CDR1 KGHSH and CDR2 LQKENI. In nucleotides, the CDR3 is TGTGCCAGCTCACCCGATGTGGGAGATACGCAGTATTTT. Amino acids: CASSPDVGDTQYF.

CDR3 in DNA: TGTGCCAGCAGCACCCGGTCAGGAGACCATAGCAATCAGCCCCAGCATTTT. Translating gives CASSTRSGDHSNQPQHF. The chain combines TRBV5-5 with TRBJ1-5; no firm D call. The germline V gene encodes CDR1 SGHKS and CDR2 YYEKEE (reference sequence). The CDR3 is 17 residues long. V was clipped by 4 bases and J by 0 bases, with 17 bases between them.

The chain has TRBV10-3 and TRBJ2-3; 10 bases match TRBD1. The germline gives CDR1 ENHRY, CDR2 SYGVKD. This CDR3 has 13 amino acids. Unmatched junction bases numbered 9, after V lost 4 bases and J lost 14 bases. The CDR3 DNA is TGTGCCATCAGTGTTGGGGACAGGGGTGGAAGGTATTTT. It is translated as CAISVGDRGGRYF.

V gene TRBV7-9 combines with J gene TRBJ1-1, with unresolved D. V lost 3 bases, J lost 1 base, and 9 bases lay in between. Per germline, CDR1 SEHNR and CDR2 FQNEAQ (reference sequence). This CDR3 has 14 residues. CDR3 DNA sequence: TGTGCCAGCAGCTTCTACAGTAAGAACACTGAAGCTTTCTTT. It yields the protein CASSFYSKNTEAFF.

The rearrangement links TRBV6-6 to TRBJ2-7, with 7 bases lining up with TRBD1. This CDR3 has 12 residues. V shed 7 bases and J 6 bases; nucleotides not matched to a gene: 6. In germline, CDR1 is MNHNY, CDR2 SVGAGI (reference sequence). CDR3 amino acids: CASMTGIGEQYF. The CDR3, as DNA: TGTGCCAGCATGACAGGGATCGGCGAGCAGTACTTC.

CDR3 nucleotide sequence: TGTGCCAGCAGCGACGCCGGAAGGACAGGGGTTCTCGAGCAGTACTTC. Protein sequence: CASSDAGRTGVLEQYF. The V call is TRBV7-6, the J call TRBJ2-7; 9 positions agree with TRBD1. The CDR3 spans 16 residues. J was trimmed by 6 bases and V by 5 bases; bases with no gene match: 14. Germline lookup yields CDR1 SGHVS and CDR2 FNYEAQ. The entire variable domain, with the rest obtained from reference TRBV7-6 and TRBJ2-7, is as follows: GAGVSQSPRYKVTKRGQDVALRCDPISGHVSLYWYRQALGQGPEFLTYFNYEAQQDKSGLPNDRFSAERPEGSISTLTIQRTEQRDSAMYRCASSDAGRTGVLEQYFGPGTRLTVT.

The chain links TRBV7-8 to TRBJ1-2; 7 nucleotides match TRBD1. The CDR3 sequence is 14 residues long. Germline assignment: CDR1 SGHVS and CDR2 FQNEAQ. With V trimmed by 5 bases and J by 3 bases, 6 bases remained unmatched. The CDR3 DNA reads TGTGCCAGCAGCCACAGGGGAACGGACTATGGCTACACCTTC. Translation gives CASSHRGTDYGYTF.

V gene TRBV28 combines with J gene TRBJ2-7; tentative D call: TRBD2 (5 bases). This CDR3 has 17 amino acids. Germline V gene sequence: CDR1 MDHEN, CDR2 SYDVKM. The V end was cut by 4 bases, the J end by 2 bases, with 21 bases between. This chain's CDR3 is CASSSPPLRAHTYEQYF. The CDR3 coding sequence is TGTGCCAGCAGTTCCCCCCCACTGCGGGCCCATACCTACGAGCAGTACTTC.

This clone was counted only a few times. V and J are TRBV6-1 and TRBJ2-5; perhaps TRBD2 as D (5 bases). V was shortened by 4 bases and J by 2 bases, with 11 bases between the two germline ends. This CDR3 is 14 amino acids long. Germline lookup yields CDR1 MNHNS and CDR2 SASEGT. The CDR3 spells CASSAVAFQETQYF. The CDR3 nucleotides read TGTGCCAGCAGTGCGGTAGCGTTTCAAGAGACCCAGTACTTC.